The rows below give T cell receptor beta chains drawn from one sample of a study of T cells in Graves' hyperthyroidism and ophthalmopathy. TCRdb processed the multiplex PCR reads anew with MiXCR; each CDR3 protein has one entry. Counted here are fewer than 600,000 distinct CDR3 sequences, around 13% occurring once; the ten biggest clones make up more than 11%. Sequenced material: blood. These receptor sequences come from a woman in her thirties or forties with Graves' hyperthyroidism. CDR3s include the opening cysteine and the closing phenylalanine or tryptophan. The D gene is left open where the match is weak. Not every row has a clone size; where given, it reads once, few, many or a size class.

d_call | clone_size | j_call | v_call | cdr3_nt | cdr3_aa
TRBD2 | - | TRBJ2-1 | TRBV28 | TGTGCCAGCAGTTCCGCTAGCGGGAGCCCCGAGGGGGAGCAGTTCTTC | CASSSASGSPEGEQFF
TRBD1 | many | TRBJ1-4 | TRBV30 | TGTGCCTCACGGGACAGAACTAATGAAAAACTGTTTTTT | CASRDRTNEKLFF
- | few | TRBJ2-7 | TRBV28 | TGTGCCAGCAGTTTAAGGGCAAGGTACCCACCAGCTTACGAGCAGTACTTC | CASSLRARYPPAYEQYF
- | few | TRBJ2-2 | TRBV20-1 | TGCAGTGCCAGCGACACCGGGGAGCTGTTTTTT | CSASDTGELFF
TRBD1 | few | TRBJ1-2 | TRBV30 | TGTGCCTGGGAACAGGGGGTTCTGGGCTACACCTTC | CAWEQGVLGYTF
- | - | TRBJ1-3 | TRBV12-3/TRBV12-4 | TGTGCCAGCAATAAGAGCCCCGACGGGGGAGCTGGAAACACCATATATTTT | CASNKSPDGGAGNTIYF
- | many | TRBJ1-4 | TRBV12-3/TRBV12-4 | TGTGCCAGCAGTCAAGGGGCCATTAATGAAAAACTGTTTTTT | CASSQGAINEKLFF
TRBD2 | - | TRBJ2-4 | TRBV11-3 | TGTGCCAGGGGAGGGCACCATGAAGCCAAAAACATTCAGTACTTC | CARGGHHEAKNIQYF
- | - | TRBJ2-3 | TRBV3-1 | TGTGCCAGCAGCCAAGGTTTATCATACACAGATACGCAGTATTTT | CASSQGLSYTDTQYF
TRBD2 | - | TRBJ2-1 | TRBV27 | TGTGCCGGCAGTTTATCGGCGGGGGCCTACAATGAGCAGTTCTTC | CAGSLSAGAYNEQFF
- | - | TRBJ1-1 | TRBV14 | TGTGCCAGCAGCCACCGGACAGTGAACACTGAAGCTTTCTTT | CASSHRTVNTEAFF
- | many | TRBJ1-1 | TRBV5-1 | TGTGCCAGCACAGGGACCATGAACACTGAAGCTTTCTTT | CASTGTMNTEAFF
- | few | TRBJ2-2 | TRBV30 | TGTGCCTGGAGTGTGTTAGCGTCGAACACCGGGGAGCTGTTTTTT | CAWSVLASNTGELFF
TRBD2 | many | TRBJ2-1 | TRBV6-5 | TGTGCCAGCAGTTCCCCGAGACTAGCGGAGCAGTTCTTC | CASSSPRLAEQFF